Presented here are 2 T cell receptor beta chains from one specimen sequenced in a study of blood T cell repertoires in COVID-19 (dated by TCRdb to about 2020). Libraries were prepared through the immunoSEQ multiplex PCR assay. TCRdb limited this immuneACCESS table to in-frame rearrangements with V and J called. A share of clones is missing; checked studies link under half to unresolved V genes, and the rest is unexplained. The sample table records about 210,000 clones; 85% of these occur just once. In total, the top ten clones hold over 15% of the sample. Sequenced material: PBMCs or T cells enriched from blood (not recorded which). The receptors shown here come from a man between 35 and 55 years old who had recovered from COVID-19.

The J gene is TRBJ1-1, the V gene TRBV5-8; D remains ambiguous. Per the germline V gene, CDR1 is SGHTS and CDR2 is YDEGEE. The CDR3 totals 12 residues. V was shortened by 4 bases and J by 11 bases, with 15 bases between the two germline ends. The DNA of the CDR3 is TGTGCCAGCAGCCGCGGAGGGATCTGGGCTTTCTTT. It encodes CASSRGGIWAFF.

The chain has TRBV2 and TRBJ2-7; D is unresolved. V lost 8 bases, J lost 0 bases, and 8 bases lay in between. CDR3 length: 12 amino acids. Germline V lookup: CDR1 SNHLY, CDR2 FYNNEI. CDR3 DNA: TGTGCCAGCGGGCAAAGCTCCTACGAGCAGTACTTC. It translates to CASGQSSYEQYF.